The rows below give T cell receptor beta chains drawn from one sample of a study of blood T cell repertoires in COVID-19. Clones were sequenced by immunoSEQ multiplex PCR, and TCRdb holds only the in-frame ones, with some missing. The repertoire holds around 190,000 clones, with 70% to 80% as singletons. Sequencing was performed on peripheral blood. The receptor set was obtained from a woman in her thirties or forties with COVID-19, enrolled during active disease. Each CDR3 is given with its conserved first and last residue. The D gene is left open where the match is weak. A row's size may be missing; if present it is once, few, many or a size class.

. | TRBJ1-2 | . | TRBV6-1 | TGTGCCAGCAGTGAAGACCAGGGAGGGCAGAAGGGCTACACCTTC | CASSEDQGGQKGYTF
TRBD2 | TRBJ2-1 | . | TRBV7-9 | TGTGCCAGCAGCCCCGTGGGGGGGAATGAGCAGTTCTTC | CASSPVGGNEQFF
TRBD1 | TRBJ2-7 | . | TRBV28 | TGTGCCAGCAAGTTGGACAGGATGTCCTACGAGCAGTACTTC | CASKLDRMSYEQYF
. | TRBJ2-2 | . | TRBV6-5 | TGTGCCAGCAGCCGCTCTTGGGCCACCGGGGAGCTGTTTTTT | CASSRSWATGELFF
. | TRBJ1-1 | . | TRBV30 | TGTGCCTGGAGCCCTGGGAGAGGGTGGGAGGGAACTGAAGCTTTCTTT | CAWSPGRGWEGTEAFF
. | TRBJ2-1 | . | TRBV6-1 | TGTGCCAGCAGTGAATCTTTTAATGGACTCAACAATGAGCAGTTCTTC | CASSESFNGLNNEQFF
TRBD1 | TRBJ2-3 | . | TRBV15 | TGTGCCACCAGCAGGCAACACAGGGGGAGCACAGATACGCAGTATTTT | CATSRQHRGSTDTQYF
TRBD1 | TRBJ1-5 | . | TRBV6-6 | TGTGCCAGCAGTCCTTCGACAGGGGGCATAGGTAGCAATCAGCCCCAGCATTTT | CASSPSTGGIGSNQPQHF
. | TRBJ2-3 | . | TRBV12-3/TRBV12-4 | TGTGCCACGTCCCAGCGGAACACAGATACGCAGTATTTT | CATSQRNTDTQYF
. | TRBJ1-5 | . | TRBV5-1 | TGCGCCAGCAGCCTCGGACTCAATCAGCCCCAGCATTTT | CASSLGLNQPQHF
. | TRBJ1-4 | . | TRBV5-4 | TGTGCCAGCAGCGAAAGGAGGGCTCCAAATGAAAAACTGTTTTTT | CASSERRAPNEKLFF
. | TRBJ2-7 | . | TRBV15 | TGTGCCACCAGCAGACCTCCGCGCGAGCAGTACTTC | CATSRPPREQYF
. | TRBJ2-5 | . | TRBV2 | TGTGCCAGCACTAGCGCCCAAGAGACCCAGTACTTC | CASTSAQETQYF
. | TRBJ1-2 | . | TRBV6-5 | TGTGCCAGCAGTCTTTCAGGGGTCTATGGCTACACCTTC | CASSLSGVYGYTF
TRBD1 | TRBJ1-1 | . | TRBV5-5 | TGTGCCAGCAGCTCCCAGGGGGCGAGAGGAGTGACTGAAGCTTTCTTT | CASSSQGARGVTEAFF
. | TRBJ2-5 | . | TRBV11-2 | TGTGCCAGCAGCTTAGGGCTCATCCAGTACTTC | CASSLGLIQYF
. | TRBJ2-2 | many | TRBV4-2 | TGTGCCAGCAGCTTCATACGGGTAACGAACACCGGGGAGCTGTTTTTT | CASSFIRVTNTGELFF
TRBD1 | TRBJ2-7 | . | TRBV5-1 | TGCGCCAGCAGCTTGGCAGGACAGGGGGGACGCGAGCAGTACTTC | CASSLAGQGGREQYF